These 32 T cell receptor beta chains came from one sample sequenced in a study of spatial heterogeneity in lung cancer. TCRdb reanalysed the 5' RACE reads using MiXCR and keeps one entry per CDR3 protein. The data show 60,000 to 90,000 distinct CDR3 sequences, less than 15% seen once. Time point meaning: sample taken at primary tumor resection. From tumor, nontumor lung or frozen PBMC, whole RNA was taken unsorted for sequencing. This sample comprised PBMCs, obtained at surgery. These receptor sequences come from a male donor with early-stage non-small cell lung cancer.

The sample holds a few counts of this clonotype. The chain links TRBV6-6 to TRBJ1-5; 7 bases are shared with TRBD1. Germline loops: CDR1 MNHNY, CDR2 SVGAGI (reference sequence). The CDR3 is 13 residues long. V lost 7 bases and J lost 5; bases outside the gene matches: 5. The CDR3 loop reads CASKTGKDQPQHF. CDR3 in DNA: TGTGCCAGCAAGACAGGGAAGGATCAGCCCCAGCATTTT.

This clonotype occurred many times. CDR3 sequence reads: CASSFSRAYGYTF. The CDR3 nucleotides are TGTGCCAGCAGCTTCAGCAGGGCCTATGGCTACACCTTC. The rearrangement links TRBV5-4 to TRBJ1-2; D is possibly TRBD1 (5 bases). With 2 bases removed from V and 4 bases from J, the gap between germline ends came to 9 bases. CDR1 is SGHNT and CDR2 is YYREEE in the germline V gene (reference sequence). This CDR3 is built from 13 residues.

This clonotype was picked up a small number of times. The chain combines TRBV29-1 with TRBJ1-1, with 7 bases identical to TRBD1. Unmatched junction bases numbered 13, after V lost 2 bases and J lost 1 base. The CDR3 runs to 17 residues. The germline V gene encodes CDR1 SQVTM and CDR2 ANQGSEA. CDR3 bases: TGCAGCGTTGAATCTACAGGGGTCTCATTAAGGAACACTGAAGCTTTCTTT. Its translation: CSVESTGVSLRNTEAFF.

This chain uses TRBV2 with TRBJ2-1; 12 positions agree with TRBD2. Trimming cost V 4 bases and J 6 bases; bases outside gene matches: 7. This CDR3 comprises 16 residues. Looked up from germline, CDR1 is SNHLY and CDR2 is FYNNEI. The CDR3 DNA follows: TGTGCCAGCAGTGGTGGGCTAGCGGGAGGGTTCAATGAGCAGTTCTTC. Protein product: CASSGGLAGGFNEQFF. Complete variable domain (other parts from reference TRBV2 and TRBJ2-1): EPEVTQTPSHQVTQMGQEVILRCVPISNHLYFYWYRQILGQKVEFLVSFYNNEISEKSEIFDDQFSVERPDGSNFTLKIRSTKLEDSAMYFCASSGGLAGGFNEQFFGPGTRLTVL.

The chain joins TRBV6-1 to TRBJ1-5; TRBD1 agrees at 9 bases. V lost 5 bases to trimming and J lost 6 bases; unmatched junction nucleotides: 5. Germline CDR1 reads MNHNS; CDR2 reads SASEGT. There are 14 residues in the CDR3. The CDR3 is CASSPGTGFQPQHF. CDR3 coding DNA: TGTGCCAGCAGTCCCGGGACAGGGTTTCAGCCCCAGCATTTT.

This clonotype was seen more than once but under ten times. The V and J genes are TRBV5-4 and TRBJ2-1, with 9 bases aligning to TRBD2. CDR1 is SGHNT and CDR2 is YYREEE in the germline V gene (reference sequence). The CDR3 has 16 amino acids. The V segment lost 0 bases and the J segment 3 bases; nucleotides outside the gene matches: 4. CDR3 nucleotide sequence: TGTGCCAGCAGCTTGGCGGGGACTAGCCGCTACAATGAGCAGTTCTTC. Translation: CASSLAGTSRYNEQFF.

In this sample, this clonotype turned up a few times. The rearrangement uses TRBV12-5 and TRBJ2-5; TRBD1 matches at 10 bases. The V gene's germline CDR1 is LGHNT and CDR2 FRNRAP. Losses at the gene ends were 2 bases for V and 2 bases for J; bases not matched to a gene: 2. This CDR3 has 15 amino acids. CDR3 in amino acids: CASGLRDRGQETQYF. In DNA form, the CDR3 reads TGTGCTAGTGGTTTGAGGGACAGGGGACAAGAGACCCAGTACTTC.

Concerning this clonotype itself: A much more abundant neighbour one base away suggests this may be a read error. CDR3 sequence reads: CASSLGDIPYEQCF. Here the CDR3 DNA reads TGTGCCAGCAGCTTGGGGGACATACCCTACGAGCAGTGCTTC. The genes are TRBV5-4 and TRBJ2-7; D perhaps matches TRBD1 (6 bases). Germline V CDR1 and CDR2: SGHNT, YYREEE (reference sequence). This CDR3 is 14 amino acids long.

This clonotype has at least ten counts. The V and J genes are TRBV6-6 and TRBJ2-1, with D tentatively TRBD2 (6 bases). The CDR3 is 15 residues long. Germline lookup yields CDR1 MNHNY and CDR2 SVGAGI (reference sequence). V lost 4 bases to trimming and J lost 3 bases, with 13 bases between them. CDR3 protein: CASSSHSDYYNEQFF. DNA of the CDR3: TGTGCCAGCAGTTCACACTCGGACTACTACAATGAGCAGTTCTTC.

This clonotype has a count of ten or more. The V and J genes are TRBV4-1 and TRBJ2-1; D ambiguous. Trimming stripped 0 bases from V and 6 bases from J, with 15 bases between. The V gene's germline CDR1 is MGHRA and CDR2 YSYEKL. The length of the CDR3 is 16 residues. The CDR3 DNA reads as TGCGCCAGCAGCCAAGAAGGGTTAGTGGGTAGCAATGAGCAGTTCTTC. This gives the protein CASSQEGLVGSNEQFF.

The rearrangement links TRBV30 to TRBJ2-7; the D gene could be TRBD1 or TRBD2 (5 bases each). Per the germline V gene, CDR1 is GTSNPN and CDR2 is SVGIG (reference sequence). Trimming shortened V by 7 bases and J by 3 bases, and 13 bases separated the two germline ends. CDR3 length equals 12 residues. The CDR3 sequence: CAFTYGGYEQYF. Here the CDR3 DNA reads TGTGCCTTTACGTATGGGGGCTACGAGCAGTACTTC.

This clonotype was seen only a few times. The rearrangement links TRBV20-1 to TRBJ2-7, with 12 nucleotides matching TRBD2. The V segment lost 4 bases and the J segment 0 bases; nucleotides outside the gene matches: 4. This CDR3 is 15 amino acids long. Per the germline V gene, CDR1 is DFQATT and CDR2 is SNEGSKA (reference sequence). CDR3 nucleotide sequence: TGCAGTGCTAAACGACTAGCGGGAGCCTCCTACGAGCAGTACTTC. It codes for CSAKRLAGASYEQYF.

This clonotype was detected only a few times. The gene calls are TRBV2 and TRBJ2-5, with unresolved D. The germline V gene has CDR1 SNHLY and CDR2 FYNNEI. CDR3 size: 14 residues. The V gene lost 0 bases and the J gene lost 0 bases, with 5 bases spanning the gap. The DNA of the CDR3 is TGTGCCAGCAGTGAAGCAGAGTACCAAGAGACCCAGTACTTC. Its translation: CASSEAEYQETQYF.

The V call is TRBV5-1, the J call TRBJ2-1, with 7 bases fitting TRBD1. Germline V gene lookup returns CDR1 SGHRS and CDR2 YFSETQ. Trimming removed 4 bases from V and 9 bases from J; junction bases left unmatched: 7. The CDR3 runs to 13 residues. The CDR3 DNA sequence: TGCGCCAGCAGCCTCGGACAGGTGGCTGAGCAGTTCTTC. It yields the protein CASSLGQVAEQFF.

This clonotype came up many times. The gene calls are TRBV9 and TRBJ2-1, with D perhaps matching TRBD1 (5 bases). The germline V gene encodes CDR1 SGDLS and CDR2 YYNGEE. CDR3 length equals 16 residues. V dropped 0 bases and J dropped 5 bases, with 15 bases sitting between them. The CDR3 bases are TGTGCCAGCAGCGTAGGGATGGGGCGGACCGACAATGAGCAGTTCTTC. Amino acids: CASSVGMGRTDNEQFF.

This clonotype was seen more than once but under ten times. The rearrangement joins TRBV7-6 to TRBJ2-7; no clear D gene. Deletions cut 6 bases from V and 6 bases from J, with 15 bases between. There are 13 residues in the CDR3. Germline V lookup: CDR1 SGHVS, CDR2 FNYEAQ. The CDR3 nucleotides read TGTGCCAGCAGTAACATTGGCGGTGGCGAGCAGTACTTC. Protein sequence: CASSNIGGGEQYF.

The V and J genes are TRBV18 and TRBJ2-7; maybe TRBD1 (5 bases). Germline V gene data show CDR1 as KGHSH and CDR2 as LQKENI. CDR3 length: 12 amino acids. V lost 1 base and J 5 bases, leaving 6 bases between the germline ends. Here the CDR3 DNA reads TGTGCCAGCTCACCACAGGGGAACGAGCAGTACTTC. Its protein product is CASSPQGNEQYF.

This clonotype was seen ten or more times. The rearrangement uses TRBV9 and TRBJ1-5; 7 bases agree with TRBD1. The germline gives CDR1 SGDLS, CDR2 YYNGEE. Trimming cost V 4 bases and J 7 bases; bases outside gene matches: 5. There are 13 residues in the CDR3. The CDR3 sequence: CASSLTGNQPQHF. The DNA for the CDR3 is TGTGCCAGCAGCTTGACAGGGAACCAGCCCCAGCATTTT.

V gene TRBV6-1 combines with J gene TRBJ1-4; D gene ambiguous. This CDR3 has 14 residues. The germline V gene has CDR1 MNHNS and CDR2 SASEGT. Trimming removed 3 bases from V and 3 bases from J, with 8 bases in between. The CDR3 is CASSDGGSNEKLFF. CDR3 DNA: TGTGCCAGCAGTGACGGCGGATCTAATGAAAAACTGTTTTTT.

The chain joins TRBV5-1 to TRBJ2-3, with D hard to call. This CDR3 has 14 residues. Germline CDR1 and CDR2: SGHRS and YFSETQ. Trimming pared 1 base from V and 4 bases from J, leaving 10 bases between. The CDR3 region has the DNA TGCGCCAGCAGCTTGATGCCAAACTCAGATACGCAGTATTTT. It specifies CASSLMPNSDTQYF. The full variable domain, in which reference TRBV5-1 and TRBJ2-3 provide the parts outside the CDR3, is KAGVTQTPRYLIKTRGQQVTLSCSPISGHRSVSWYQQTPGQGLQFLFEYFSETQRNKGNFPGRFSGRQFSNSRSEMNVSTLELGDSALYLCASSLMPNSDTQYFGPGTRLTVL.

V and J are TRBV20-1 and TRBJ1-3; D unresolved. The germline V gene encodes CDR1 DFQATT and CDR2 SNEGSKA (reference sequence). This CDR3 spans 12 amino acids. Trimming cost V 4 bases and J 0 bases, with 4 bases left between them. The CDR3 region is CSATFSGNTIYF. The CDR3 region has the DNA TGCAGTGCTACCTTCTCTGGAAACACCATATATTTT.

This clonotype was seen a few times. The V gene is TRBV7-2, the J gene TRBJ1-3, with a weak D call TRBD1 (5 bases). Germline V gives CDR1 SGHTA, CDR2 FQGNSA. This CDR3 region has 16 residues. The ends were cut back, 1 base at V and 3 bases at J, with 13 bases in the middle. The CDR3 reads CASSLGAGFGGNTIYF. Here the CDR3 DNA reads TGTGCCAGCAGCTTAGGGGCAGGGTTCGGTGGAAACACCATATATTTT. Supplemented by reference TRBV7-2 and TRBJ1-3, the full variable domain reads GAGVSQSPSNKVTEKGKDVELRCDPISGHTALYWYRQSLGQGLEFLIYFQGNSAPDKSGLPSDRFSAERTGGSVSTLTIQRTQQEDSAVYLCASSLGAGFGGNTIYFGEGSWLTVV.

V gene TRBV12-3 or TRBV12-4 combines with J gene TRBJ2-1, with unresolved D. V was cut by 6 bases and J by 4 bases, with 10 bases left in between. The CDR3 is made up of 13 amino acids. The CDR3 region is CASSLVSYNEQFF. Here the CDR3 DNA reads TGTGCCAGCAGCCTAGTGTCTTACAATGAGCAGTTCTTC.

This clonotype was detected ten times or more. The CDR3 region has the DNA TGTGCCAGCAGTTTATCGACAGGCCACAATCAGCCCCAGCATTTT. As protein: CASSLSTGHNQPQHF. The chain is built from TRBV27 and TRBJ1-5; tentative D call: TRBD1 (6 bases). V was trimmed by 0 bases and J by 3 bases, leaving 9 bases between them. The CDR3 is 15 residues long. Germline V gene data show CDR1 as MNHEY and CDR2 as SMNVEV (reference sequence).

There are a few counts of this clonotype. The J gene is TRBJ1-5, the V gene TRBV20-1, with no clear D. This CDR3 spans 13 amino acids. Germline loops: CDR1 DFQATT, CDR2 SNEGSKA (reference sequence). V dropped 3 bases and J dropped 6 bases, with 12 bases sitting between them. The CDR3 DNA reads TGCAGTGCTAGGAAGGCAGGAGGTCAGCCCCAGCATTTT. It translates to CSARKAGGQPQHF.

The chain recombines TRBV29-1 with TRBJ1-6; possible D gene TRBD1, 5 bases. V was shortened by 4 bases and J by 7 bases, with 11 bases between the two germline ends. Looked up from germline, CDR1 is SQVTM and CDR2 is ANQGSEA. This CDR3 has 13 amino acids. In nucleotides, the CDR3 is TGCAGCGTTGTGAGGGGCCGGAATTCACCCCTCCACTTT. This translates into CSVVRGRNSPLHF.

This clonotype was seen only a few times. The genes are TRBV11-2 and TRBJ1-3; D not resolved. The CDR3 covers 14 residues. From germline, CDR1 is SGHAT and CDR2 FQNNGV. V lost 1 base and J 4 bases, leaving 8 bases between the germline ends. The CDR3 loop is CASSLGPLGNTIYF. The DNA for the CDR3 is TGTGCCAGCAGCTTAGGACCCTTGGGAAACACCATATATTTT.

This clonotype appeared many times. V gene TRBV10-3 combines with J gene TRBJ2-2, with no clear D. Trimming removed 6 bases from V and 3 bases from J, with 5 bases in between. The germline CDR1 and CDR2 sequences are ENHRY and SYGVKD. The CDR3 has 12 residues. CDR3 DNA: TGTGCCATCAGGGATTACACCGGGGAGCTGTTTTTT. Protein product: CAIRDYTGELFF.

The chain carries TRBV11-1 and TRBJ2-4, with D tentatively TRBD2 (5 bases). This CDR3 region has 13 residues. The germline V gene encodes CDR1 SGHAT and CDR2 FQDESV (reference sequence). Trimming took 5 bases from V and 5 from J, leaving 10 bases between them. The CDR3 here is CASSRGWENIQYF. The CDR3 coding sequence is TGTGCCAGCAGCCGGGGATGGGAAAACATTCAGTACTTC.

This clonotype was picked up a small number of times. The chain recombines TRBV7-2 with TRBJ2-5, with D possibly TRBD2 on 6 matching bases. This CDR3 has 14 residues. Germline values: CDR1 SGHTA, CDR2 FQGNSA. V was clipped by 3 bases and J by 1 base, with 9 bases between them. In DNA form, the CDR3 reads TGTGCCAGCAGCTTCGGGGGACTCCAAGAGACCCAGTACTTC. Its translation is CASSFGGLQETQYF. Full variable domain (missing parts from reference TRBV7-2 and TRBJ2-5): GAGVSQSPSNKVTEKGKDVELRCDPISGHTALYWYRQSLGQGLEFLIYFQGNSAPDKSGLPSDRFSAERTGGSVSTLTIQRTQQEDSAVYLCASSFGGLQETQYFGPGTRLLVL.

V and J are TRBV4-3 and TRBJ1-4; possible D gene TRBD1, 5 bases. Trimming removed 3 bases from V and 4 bases from J, with 15 bases in between. This CDR3 has 16 amino acids. Per germline, CDR1 LGHNA and CDR2 YSLEER. The CDR3 reads CASSQSRGRYNEKLFF. The CDR3 nucleotides are TGCGCCAGCAGCCAGAGTCGGGGGAGATATAATGAAAAACTGTTTTTT.

This clonotype showed up just a few times. This chain uses TRBV2 with TRBJ2-6, with D tentatively TRBD1 (5 bases). Germline-derived CDR1 and CDR2 are SNHLY and FYNNEI. Trimming pared 6 bases from V and 4 bases from J, leaving 13 bases between. The CDR3 runs 15 residues. The CDR3 here is CASSATGSGANVLTF. In nucleotides, the CDR3 is TGTGCCAGCAGCGCTACAGGCTCCGGGGCCAACGTCCTGACTTTC.